This T cell receptor beta chain was profiled in a study of sequential checkpoint blockade in melanoma. Study-level background: Patients were randomized 1:1 to nivolumab-then-ipilimumab or ipilimumab-then-nivolumab first-line.

The treatment: randomized to nivolumab then ipilimumab (arm A) or the reverse (arm B). DNA-damaging chemotherapy had not been given to any patient beforehand. PBMC sorting kept live CD3+CD8+ cells without CD19 or CD56. The table came from immunoSEQ multiplex PCR; TCRdb's copy has only in-frame clones and leaves some out. The data contain approximately 31,000 clones, 80% to 90% of them seen just once; the ten biggest clones take up roughly 23%. V gave up 2 bases and J gave up 6 bases, with 11 bases separating them. The CDR3 length is 13 residues. Germline-derived CDR1 and CDR2 are MNHNY and SVGAGI (reference sequence).

The clonotype was recovered from a human donor with melanoma. V gene TRBV6-6 combines with J gene TRBJ2-7; D not certain. This material consisted of CD8+ T cells sorted from blood (inferred from file names), taken from a patient given nivolumab and ipilimumab in sequence. The CDR3 here is CASSYGLTSEQYF. The CDR3 DNA reads as TGTGCCAGCAGTTACGGGCTAACCTCCGAGCAGTACTTC.